This T cell receptor beta chain emerged from a study of T-cell reconstitution after alpha-beta-depleted transplantation in children. Study-level points and caveats: Surviving recipient T cells and thymic progenitors accounted for the high day-60 TCRbeta diversity observed in some patients.

About this clonotype itself: Its antigen is not known.

The CDR3 extends over 15 amino acids. Per the germline V gene, CDR1 is DFQATT and CDR2 is SNEGSKA (reference sequence). Trimming removed 0 bases from V and 8 bases from J, with 16 bases in between. Unique molecular identifiers were incorporated during preparation of the TCRbeta library. TCRdb processed the PCR reads anew with MiXCR; each CDR3 protein has one entry. The sample includes just over 950,000 distinct CDR3 sequences, about 31% seen only once; the top ten take roughly 30%. Specimen: PBMCs, mostly from graft donor cells, collected 360 days after TCRalphabeta/CD19-depleted stem cell transplant. The TCR comes from a boy in the first two years of life who had a stem cell transplant for SCID, so the T cells may come from the graft donor. The chain is built from TRBV20-1 and TRBJ1-4; D ambiguous. In nucleotides, the CDR3 is TGCAGTGCTAGAGATTCGGGCTTCGTAGGGGAAAAACTGTTTTTT. Protein sequence: CSARDSGFVGEKLFF.